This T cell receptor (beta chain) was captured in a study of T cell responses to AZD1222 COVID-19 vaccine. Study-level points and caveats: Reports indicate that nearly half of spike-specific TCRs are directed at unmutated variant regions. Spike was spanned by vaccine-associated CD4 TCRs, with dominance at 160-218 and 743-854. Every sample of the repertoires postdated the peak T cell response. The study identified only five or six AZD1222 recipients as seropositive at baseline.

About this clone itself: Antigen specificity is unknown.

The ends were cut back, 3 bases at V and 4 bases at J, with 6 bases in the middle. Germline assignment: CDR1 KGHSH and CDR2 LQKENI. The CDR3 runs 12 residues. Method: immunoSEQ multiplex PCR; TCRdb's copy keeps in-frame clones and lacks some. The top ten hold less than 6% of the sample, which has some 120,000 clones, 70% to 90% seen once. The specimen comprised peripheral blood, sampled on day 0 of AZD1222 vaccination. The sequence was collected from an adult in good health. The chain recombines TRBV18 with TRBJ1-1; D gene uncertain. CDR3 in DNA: TGTGCCAGCTCACCCATGACCACTGAAGCTTTCTTT. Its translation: CASSPMTTEAFF.